This paragraph reports one T cell receptor beta chain. As yet, its antigen is unknown. Sequencing libraries made from TCR beta cDNA carried unique molecular identifiers. Around 500,000 cDNA molecules were obtained per 1 to 10 million input T cells. TCRdb used MiXCR to reprocess the PCR reads, holding one entry per CDR3 protein. The data show around 700,000 distinct CDR3 sequences, approximately 60% seen once. The data were obtained in a study of post-analysis software for immune sequencing data. Looking at the study overall: There were relapsing-remitting, secondary progressive and progressive-relapsing multiple sclerosis among the disease courses included.

Study results and caveats: F measure grouped same-batch samples tightly together. Controls' normalized Chao1 diversity significantly exceeded that of multiple sclerosis patients.

The receptor was isolated from a girl aged 2 to 9 with multiple sclerosis. The sample comprised blood.

CDR3 in amino acids: CASSLGVPDNYGYTF. CDR3 in DNA: TGCGCCAGCAGCTTGGGGGTTCCCGATAACTATGGCTACACCTTC. The chain carries TRBV5-1 and TRBJ1-2, with D unclear. CDR1 and CDR2 from the germline V gene are SGHRS and YFSETQ. V lost 0 bases to trimming and J lost 1 base, with 10 bases between them. This CDR3 comprises 15 residues.